This T cell receptor (beta chain) was sequenced during a study of cytomegalovirus exposure and HLA in healthy donors. Findings and limits, study-wide: Excluded were some V segments that proved indistinguishable, including TRBV6-2 and TRBV6-3. Specificity for CMV antigens was confirmed in vitro for a few of the CMV-associated chains.

Details on this clone: The antigen remains unidentified.

With 60 Vbeta and 13 Jbeta primers, the PCR was carried out. Here immunoSEQ multiplex PCR was the method, and the copy in TCRdb shows in-frame clones only, minus some. The sample has about 140,000 clones; 80% are singletons. This CDR3 is 15 amino acids long. The germline gives CDR1 MDHEN, CDR2 SYDVKM. V lost 5 bases to trimming and J lost 6 bases; unmatched junction nucleotides: 13. This sequence was found in a man aged 25 to 45 in good health and CMV-seronegative. Sequenced sample: PBMCs. The V and J genes are TRBV28 and TRBJ2-7; 7 bases align to TRBD2. CDR3 bases: TGTGCCAGCAGTCCCCAGAGCGGGACTTGGGGCGAGCAGTACTTC. This translates into CASSPQSGTWGEQYF.